Included here is one T cell receptor (beta chain) sequence, with context. Using immunoSEQ multiplex PCR, the repertoire was profiled, and TCRdb retains in-frame clones only, with some absent. This sample has hundreds of thousands of clones; about 87% occur once, and the top ten carry about 1.6%. These data come from a study of blood T cell repertoires in COVID-19. Study-wide context: Samples came from the United States, Italy and Spain, spanning acute and convalescent COVID-19. T cells, B-cell-depleted T cells, or PBMCs provided the cDNA or gDNA that served as material.

CDR3 size: 16 residues. Germline assignment: CDR1 SGHTA and CDR2 FQGTGA. Trimming removed 2 bases from V and 5 bases from J; junction bases left unmatched: 5. The specimen was peripheral blood. The receptor was derived from a woman aged 40-49 years who had recovered from COVID-19. The chain recombines TRBV7-3 with TRBJ2-1, with 11 bases aligning to TRBD2. The CDR3 here is CASSLGGTSGHNEQFF. The CDR3 nucleotides are TGTGCCAGCAGCTTAGGGGGGACTAGCGGACACAATGAGCAGTTCTTC.